The entry below describes one TCR beta chain. Patients at the Seattle site were enrolled during active infection and followed longitudinally. Assay used: immunoSEQ multiplex PCR; TCRdb lists only in-frame clones, some missing. This table has about 94,000 clones, around 74% appearing once. Trimming cost V 4 bases and J 6 bases, with 12 bases left between them. CDR3 length: 14 residues. CDR1 is SNHLY and CDR2 is FYNNEI in the germline V gene. This record belongs to a study of blood T cell repertoires in COVID-19. The rearrangement links TRBV2 to TRBJ2-2; possibly TRBD2 for D (6 bases). This clonotype originated in a man aged 70-80 years with COVID-19, enrolled during active disease. The sample consisted of peripheral blood. The CDR3 loop reads CASSVEGTAGELFF. The CDR3, as DNA: TGTGCCAGCAGTGTGGAGGGGACCGCCGGGGAGCTGTTTTTT.